The 32 T cell receptor beta chains listed next were all sequenced from one sample in a study of blood T cell repertoires in COVID-19. The repertoire was sequenced with immunoSEQ multiplex PCR; TCRdb's copy has only in-frame clones and lacks some. The sample contains over 200,000 clones, roughly 87% of which appear only once. Material for sequencing was peripheral blood. All receptors derive from a man aged 40-49 years with active or convalescent COVID-19.

The chain couples TRBV6-5 to TRBJ2-1; D perhaps matches TRBD2 (7 bases). CDR3 size: 16 residues. Deletions cut 2 bases from V and 2 bases from J, with 13 bases between. Germline lookup yields CDR1 MNHEY and CDR2 SVGAGI. For the CDR3, the DNA is TGTGCCAGCAGTTACCGGGCGGGGGCTGCCTACAATGAGCAGTTCTTC. This translates into CASSYRAGAAYNEQFF.

This clone was recorded a few times. V and J are TRBV30 and TRBJ2-2; D possibly corresponds to TRBD2 (6 bases). V gave up 4 bases and J gave up 4 bases, with 16 bases separating them. CDR3 length: 15 amino acids. The germline gives CDR1 GTSNPN, CDR2 SVGIG (reference sequence). CDR3 region: CAWTTRRGSTGELFF. CDR3 in DNA: TGTGCCTGGACCACACGGCGGGGTAGCACCGGGGAGCTGTTTTTT.

The chain uses TRBV19 and TRBJ1-6, with TRBD1 matching 7 bases. The CDR3 extends over 16 amino acids. The junction had 10 bases not matched to a gene; V was cut back by 1 base and J by 10 bases. The germline CDR1 and CDR2 sequences are LNHDA and SQIVND (reference sequence). CDR3 nucleotides: TGTGCCAGTAGTATAGCGAGACAGGGAAGTGGATCACCCCTCCACTTT. It encodes CASSIARQGSGSPLHF. Full variable domain (rest looked up from reference TRBV19 and TRBJ1-6): DGGITQSPKYLFRKEGQNVTLSCEQNLNHDAMYWYRQDPGQGLRLIYYSQIVNDFQKGDIAEGYSVSREKKESFPLTVTSAQKNPTAFYLCASSIARQGSGSPLHFGNGTRLTVT.

The chain uses TRBV12-3 or TRBV12-4 and TRBJ1-1; 7 positions match TRBD1. The V gene end was trimmed by 6 bases and the J gene end by 1 base; junction bases not matched to a gene: 2. The CDR3 length is 13 residues. As DNA, the CDR3 is TGTGCCAGCAGCCGGACAGGGAACACTGAAGCTTTCTTT. Amino acids: CASSRTGNTEAFF.

CDR3 protein: CASSLERGRASYEQYF. CDR3 DNA: TGTGCCAGCAGCTTAGAGCGTGGCAGGGCATCCTACGAGCAGTACTTC. The chain has TRBV11-1 and TRBJ2-7; a weak D match, TRBD1 (5 bases). Germline V gene lookup returns CDR1 SGHAT and CDR2 FQDESV (reference sequence). There are 16 residues in the CDR3. V was cut by 1 base and J by 1 base, with 14 bases left in between.

J is TRBJ1-2 and V is TRBV7-8; 9 bases agree with TRBD1. With V trimmed by 5 bases and J by 5 bases, 12 bases remained unmatched. Germline V lookup: CDR1 SGHVS, CDR2 FQNEAQ. The CDR3 spans 16 residues. Here the CDR3 reads CASSLGVTGGGYGYTF. The CDR3 DNA reads TGTGCCAGCAGCCTAGGGGTTACAGGGGGCGGGTATGGCTACACCTTC.

This clone was observed a handful of times. The rearrangement joins TRBV6-5 to TRBJ1-3; D is uncertain. The V end was cut by 7 bases, the J end by 3 bases, with 7 bases between. The CDR3 consists of 12 residues. Germline V gene lookup returns CDR1 MNHEY and CDR2 SVGAGI. The CDR3 region has the DNA TGTGCCAGCATCTATAGTGGAAACACCATATATTTT. Its translation is CASIYSGNTIYF.

The chain has TRBV5-8 and TRBJ2-3; 12 bases are a match to TRBD2. Germline V gives CDR1 SGHTS, CDR2 YDEGEE. This CDR3 comprises 16 residues. V gave up 5 bases and J gave up 4 bases; unmatched junction bases: 8. The CDR3 is CASRSRLAGVSDTQYF. Written as DNA, the CDR3 is TGTGCCAGCAGATCCAGACTAGCGGGGGTGTCAGATACGCAGTATTTT.

This chain connects TRBV30 to TRBJ1-3; no definite D call. CDR3 length: 14 amino acids. V lost 6 bases, J lost 0 bases, and 12 bases lay in between. Germline CDR1 is GTSNPN and CDR2 is SVGIG (reference sequence). For the CDR3, the DNA is TGTGCCTGTAACACCATCCTCTCTGGAAACACCATATATTTT. This translates into CACNTILSGNTIYF.

The CDR3 spells CASSYRLGEGEETQYF. CDR3 DNA sequence: TGTGCCAGCAGCTACCGTCTGGGGGAGGGGGAAGAGACCCAGTACTTC. The chain is built from TRBV9 and TRBJ2-5; a weak D match, TRBD2 (7 bases). The CDR3 is 16 residues long. Trimming took off 4 bases at V and 3 bases at J, with 19 bases between the two ends. Germline CDR1 and CDR2: SGDLS and YYNGEE.

The chain uses TRBV27 and TRBJ2-1; 7 bases match TRBD2. CDR3 length: 15 amino acids. Germline V lookup: CDR1 MNHEY, CDR2 SMNVEV (reference sequence). Losses at the gene ends were 8 bases for V and 7 bases for J; bases not matched to a gene: 14. CDR3 in amino acids: CASVQEGGVRNEQFF. DNA for the CDR3: TGTGCCAGCGTCCAAGAGGGAGGGGTACGGAATGAGCAGTTCTTC.

This chain joins TRBV10-2 and TRBJ1-2, with a tentative D call TRBD1 (6 bases). Trimming took 5 bases from V and 0 from J, leaving 13 bases between them. The CDR3 length is 15 residues. Per germline, CDR1 WSHSY and CDR2 SAAADI. The CDR3 protein is CASSPRGLANYGYTF. In DNA form, the CDR3 reads TGCGCCAGCAGTCCCAGGGGCCTAGCTAACTATGGCTACACCTTC.

V and J are TRBV27 and TRBJ2-2; D possibly corresponds to TRBD2 (6 bases). V was shortened by 0 bases and J by 6 bases, with 14 bases between the two germline ends. Germline V gives CDR1 MNHEY, CDR2 SMNVEV (reference sequence). This CDR3 spans 16 amino acids. The CDR3 reads CASSLSDNRGSGELFF. In DNA form, the CDR3 reads TGTGCCAGCAGTTTATCGGACAATCGGGGGTCCGGGGAGCTGTTTTTT.

The chain combines TRBV6-5 with TRBJ2-7, with D tentatively TRBD2 (7 bases). The germline gives CDR1 MNHEY, CDR2 SVGAGI. The CDR3 runs 14 residues. The V and J ends lost 8 bases and 2 bases respectively, with 16 bases between them. CDR3 in amino acids: CASSPRGLTYEQYF. The CDR3 DNA sequence: TGTGCCAGCTCCCCGCGGGGGCTCACCTACGAGCAGTACTTC.

A single count supports this clone. V is TRBV19 and J is TRBJ1-5; possibly TRBD1 for D (5 bases). From germline, CDR1 is LNHDA and CDR2 SQIVND (reference sequence). This CDR3 is built from 17 residues. Trimming took off 0 bases at V and 3 bases at J, with 15 bases between the two ends. This CDR3 is CASSIDLTAGPNQPQHF. The CDR3 DNA reads TGTGCCAGTAGTATAGATCTTACCGCAGGGCCCAATCAGCCCCAGCATTTT.

This chain joins TRBV28 and TRBJ2-1; 13 nucleotides agree with TRBD2. After removal of 5 bases from V and 6 bases from J, the junction contained 7 bases not matched to a gene. The CDR3 totals 16 residues. Germline CDR1 reads MDHEN; CDR2 reads SYDVKM. CDR3 sequence (DNA): TGTGCCAGCAGTGGGGCCGGGACTAGCGGGGCCAATGAGCAGTTCTTC. Residues: CASSGAGTSGANEQFF.

J is TRBJ2-1 and V is TRBV7-2, with D perhaps TRBD2 (6 bases). From germline, CDR1 is SGHTA and CDR2 FQGNSA. Trimming removed 7 bases at V and 9 bases at J, with 19 bases between. The CDR3 is made up of 14 amino acids. The CDR3 DNA reads TGTGCCAGCAATCTTGTAGCGGACTTCCCTGAGCAGTTCTTC. Translation: CASNLVADFPEQFF.

The CDR3 bases are TGTGCCAGCAGTGCTACTAACGGACAGAGTGAAGCTTTCTTT. Amino acids: CASSATNGQSEAFF. This chain uses TRBV28 with TRBJ1-1; the D gene is possibly TRBD1 (6 bases). Per the germline V gene, CDR1 is MDHEN and CDR2 is SYDVKM. This CDR3 is built from 14 residues. Trimming cost V 5 bases and J 7 bases, with 17 bases left between them.

The chain employs TRBV30 and TRBJ1-6; 9 bases are a match to TRBD1. The V segment lost 4 bases and the J segment 10 bases; nucleotides outside the gene matches: 11. CDR1 is GTSNPN, CDR2 SVGIG, per germline (reference sequence). The CDR3 totals 15 residues. CDR3: CAWNRQGGGRSPLHF. As DNA, the CDR3 is TGTGCCTGGAACCGACAGGGGGGGGGAAGATCACCCCTCCACTTT.

In nucleotides, the CDR3 is TGCGCCAGCAGCTTCCGTGAGTGGTACAATGAGCAGTTCTTC. Its protein is CASSFREWYNEQFF. The chain recombines TRBV5-1 with TRBJ2-1, with D hard to call. CDR3 length: 14 amino acids. The V and J ends lost 2 bases and 4 bases respectively, with 10 bases between them. Per germline, CDR1 SGHRS and CDR2 YFSETQ.

In its sample, this clone was seen once. The chain couples TRBV5-1 to TRBJ1-2; 8 bases map to TRBD1. Germline lookup yields CDR1 SGHRS and CDR2 YFSETQ. V shed 2 bases and J 2 bases; nucleotides not matched to a gene: 5. The CDR3 covers 15 residues. CDR3 DNA: TGCGCCAGCAGCTTAGGACAGGGCGGGAACTATGGCTACACCTTC. This translates into CASSLGQGGNYGYTF.

The chain employs TRBV15 and TRBJ2-2, with D unresolved. The CDR3 spans 14 residues. Trimming pared 0 bases from V and 7 bases from J, leaving 9 bases between. In germline, CDR1 is LNHNV, CDR2 YYDKDF (reference sequence). The CDR3 DNA reads TGTGCCACCAGCAGAGATTTAGTCCACGGGGAGCTGTTTTTT. Translating it yields CATSRDLVHGELFF. Full variable domain (remainder filled in from reference TRBV15 and TRBJ2-2): DAMVIQNPRYQVTQFGKPVTLSCSQTLNHNVMYWYQQKSSQAPKLLFHYYDKDFNNEADTPDNFQSRRPNTSFCFLDIRSPGLGDTAMYLCATSRDLVHGELFFGEGSRLTVL.

For the CDR3, the DNA is TGTGCCACTAGCGGTAGCTCCTACAATGAGCAGTTCTTC. Its protein is CATSGSSYNEQFF. J is TRBJ2-1 and V is TRBV12-3 or TRBV12-4; 7 nucleotides match TRBD2. Trimming removed 10 bases from V and 0 bases from J; junction bases left unmatched: 3. CDR3 length equals 13 residues.

V and J are TRBV2 and TRBJ2-5, with 7 bases that match TRBD1. This CDR3 contains 13 residues. Germline V gives CDR1 SNHLY, CDR2 FYNNEI. Losses at the gene ends were 9 bases for V and 1 base for J; bases not matched to a gene: 5. The CDR3: CASFQGVQETQYF. CDR3 sequence (DNA): TGTGCCAGTTTTCAGGGGGTCCAAGAGACCCAGTACTTC.

The chain has TRBV9 and TRBJ1-1, with D uncertain. The length of the CDR3 is 13 residues. V lost 0 bases and J lost 2, with 5 bases in between. Germline CDR1 reads SGDLS; CDR2 reads YYNGEE. CDR3 loop: CASSVERNTEAFF. As DNA, the CDR3 is TGTGCCAGCAGCGTAGAGCGCAACACTGAAGCTTTCTTT. The full variable domain, in which reference TRBV9 and TRBJ1-1 provide the parts outside the CDR3, is DSGVTQTPKHLITATGQRVTLRCSPRSGDLSVYWYQQSLDQGLQFLIQYYNGEERAKGNILERFSAQQFPDLHSELNLSSLELGDSALYFCASSVERNTEAFFGQGTRLTVV.

The chain joins TRBV27 to TRBJ1-6, with unresolved D. Trimming removed 5 bases from V and 1 base from J, with 12 bases in between. Germline V CDR1 and CDR2: MNHEY, SMNVEV (reference sequence). The CDR3 runs to 16 residues. Here the CDR3 reads CASSPSTGSYNSPLHF. DNA for the CDR3: TGTGCCAGCAGTCCGTCCACGGGGTCCTATAATTCACCCCTCCACTTT.

Written as DNA, the CDR3 is TGCAGCGTCTCCTGGGACAGATCCTACGAGCAGTACTTC. Amino acid sequence: CSVSWDRSYEQYF. The rearrangement links TRBV29-1 to TRBJ2-7, with 7 bases aligning to TRBD1. The CDR3 is made up of 13 amino acids. V gave up 6 bases and J gave up 1 base; unmatched junction bases: 6. Germline V gene lookup returns CDR1 SQVTM and CDR2 ANQGSEA.

DNA for the CDR3: TGTGCCAGCAGTGGGGCCGGGGGCTACACCTTC. It specifies CASSGAGGYTF. This rearrangement joins TRBV6-6 to TRBJ1-2, with TRBD1 as a possible D gene (5 bases). CDR3 length: 11 residues. V shed 5 bases and J shed 8 bases, with 9 bases lying between them. The germline gives CDR1 MNHNY, CDR2 SVGAGI (reference sequence).

The chain carries TRBV5-1 and TRBJ2-5; TRBD1 agrees at 7 bases. CDR1 is SGHRS, CDR2 YFSETQ, per germline. J lost 5 bases, V lost 0 bases, and 4 bases had no gene match. The CDR3 is made up of 14 amino acids. The CDR3: CASSLVTGSETQYF. CDR3 in DNA: TGCGCCAGCAGCTTGGTGACAGGGTCCGAGACCCAGTACTTC.

With regard to this clone: Its ends do not fully match the called genes, so a read error is possible. The V call is TRBV28, the J call TRBJ1-5, with 8 bases lining up with TRBD1. In germline, CDR1 is MDHEN, CDR2 SYDVKM. The CDR3 length is 14 residues. The CDR3 DNA is TGTGCCAGCAGTTCCGTGGACAGGGCCGGGCCCCGGCATTTT. Translated, it gives CASSSVDRAGPRHF. The full variable domain, with the rest looked up from reference TRBV28 and TRBJ1-5, is DVKVTQSSRYLVKRTGEKVFLECVQDMDHENMFWYRQDPGLGLRLIYFSYDVKMKEKGDIPEGYSVSREKKERFSLILESASTNQTSMYLCASSSVDRAGPRHFGDGTRLSIL.

The V gene is TRBV5-1, the J gene TRBJ2-2, with a tentative D call TRBD2 (5 bases). CDR1 is SGHRS, CDR2 YFSETQ, per germline. CDR3 length: 16 amino acids. Trimming pared 4 bases from V and 2 bases from J, leaving 15 bases between. The CDR3 DNA reads as TGCGCCAGCAGCCCCCTAGAGAGCGGAAACACCGGGGAGCTGTTTTTT. Protein sequence: CASSPLESGNTGELFF.

The rearrangement uses TRBV10-3 and TRBJ2-7, with D possibly being TRBD2 (7 bases). The CDR3 covers 15 residues. Looked up from germline, CDR1 is ENHRY and CDR2 is SYGVKD. V lost 4 bases and J 0 bases, leaving 13 bases between the germline ends. The CDR3: CAISGGGDPSYEQYF. For the CDR3, the DNA is TGTGCCATCAGTGGAGGGGGGGACCCCTCCTACGAGCAGTACTTC.